These T cell receptor beta chains were read from a single sample in a study of neurological immune-mediated disorders. MiXCR, applied by TCRdb to the 5' RACE reads, yields one record per CDR3 protein. The sample lists under 80,000 distinct CDR3 sequences; 13% to 15% were seen once. Specimen: PBMCs. Receptor source: a woman in her forties or fifties in good health. The CDR3 runs from the conserved cysteine through the conserved F or W. D genes are given only for firm matches. The listing skips clone size in some rows; elsewhere it reads once, few, many or a size class.

TRBV3-1	TRBJ1-5	.	many	TGTGCCAGCAGCCAAGATTCCCGTCCCCAGCATTTT	CASSQDSRPQHF
TRBV7-2	TRBJ2-5	TRBD2	few	TGTGCCAGCAGCCCGAGACTAGCGGGGGTCGGGGAGACCCAGTACTTC	CASSPRLAGVGETQYF
TRBV20-1	TRBJ2-1	.	many	TGCAGTGCTACCCCAGTTGGGCATGAGCAGTTCTTC	CSATPVGHEQFF
TRBV20-1	TRBJ2-1	TRBD2	many	TGCAGTGCTTTCTCGGGGGGGACATACAATGAGCAGTTCTTC	CSAFSGGTYNEQFF
TRBV3-1	TRBJ2-3	TRBD1	.	TGTGCCAGCAGCCGCCTAGACGACAGGGCAGATACGCAGTATTTT	CASSRLDDRADTQYF
TRBV5-5	TRBJ2-1	.	many	TGTGCCAGCAGCTCGGGGTATGAGCAGTTCTTC	CASSSGYEQFF
TRBV27	TRBJ1-4	TRBD1	.	TGTGCCAGCAGTTTGCGGGGACAGGGAACTAATGAAAAACTGTTTTTT	CASSLRGQGTNEKLFF
TRBV5-5	TRBJ2-3	TRBD2	many	TGTGCCAGCAGCGGACTAGCGGGGTTAAGCACAGATACGCAGTATTTT	CASSGLAGLSTDTQYF
TRBV12-3/TRBV12-4	TRBJ2-3	TRBD2	.	TGTGCCAGCAGTCGTAGCGGGGACGCAGATACGCAGTATTTT	CASSRSGDADTQYF
TRBV5-1	TRBJ1-1	.	many	TGCGCCAGCACCCTTCAGGGAAGAACTGAAGCTTTCTTT	CASTLQGRTEAFF
TRBV29-1	TRBJ1-2	TRBD1	many	TGCAGCGTGGTGACAGGGGGTAACTATGGCTACACCTTC	CSVVTGGNYGYTF
TRBV9	TRBJ2-4	.	.	TGTGCCAGCAGCGTAGAGGGTAGTGGCATTCAGTACTTC	CASSVEGSGIQYF
TRBV20-1	TRBJ1-2	.	many	TGCAGTGCTAGAGAAACCCGCGGGGGGGTCTTCGATGGCTACACCTTC	CSARETRGGVFDGYTF
TRBV5-1	TRBJ1-1	.	many	TGCGCCAGCAGCCCGGCGCGGGGTTCTACGAATCAATACATGAACACTGAAGCTTTCTTT	CASSPARGSTNQYMNTEAFF
TRBV29-1	TRBJ2-2	TRBD1	many	TGCAGCGTAGGGACAGGGGTTGCCACCGGGGAGCTGTTTTTT	CSVGTGVATGELFF
TRBV5-5	TRBJ2-5	.	many	TGTGCCAGCAGCTTCCAGGGGGGAGAGACCCAGTACTTC	CASSFQGGETQYF
TRBV7-9	TRBJ1-4	.	many	TGTGCCAGCAGCCAGGGAAGGGCTAATGAAAAACTGTTTTTT	CASSQGRANEKLFF
TRBV7-8	TRBJ2-5	TRBD1	.	TGTGCCAGCAGCGCCGGACCGACAGGGAAAGAGACCCAGTACTTC	CASSAGPTGKETQYF
TRBV20-1	TRBJ1-5	TRBD1	.	TGCAGTGCTAGAGATTTGTACAGGGGCGATAGCAATCAGCCCCAGCATTTT	CSARDLYRGDSNQPQHF
TRBV5-1	TRBJ2-2	.	.	TGCGCCAGCATCAAGGAGAACACCGGGGAGCTGTTTTTT	CASIKENTGELFF
TRBV5-6	TRBJ1-1	.	many	TGTGCCAGCAGCGGTAACAGGGACACTGAAGCTTTCTTT	CASSGNRDTEAFF
TRBV7-9	TRBJ2-7	TRBD2	many	TGTGCCAGCAGCTCGACTAGCGGACACCTATACGAGCAGTACTTC	CASSSTSGHLYEQYF
TRBV2	TRBJ2-1	.	many	TGTGCCACCTACCTACAGGGAGAGTGGAATGAGCAGTTCTTC	CATYLQGEWNEQFF
TRBV4-1	TRBJ2-2	.	many	TGCGCCAGCAGCTTAGGGGCACTAGAGATCACCGGGGAGCTGTTTTTT	CASSLGALEITGELFF
TRBV6-5	TRBJ2-1	TRBD2	many	TGTGCCAGCAGTTACTCGAGCGGGATGGGTTACAATGAGCAGTTCTTC	CASSYSSGMGYNEQFF
TRBV7-6	TRBJ2-3	.	many	TGTGCCAGCAGCTTATCTAATGTGGCAGATACGCAGTATTTT	CASSLSNVADTQYF
TRBV7-2	TRBJ2-2	.	.	TGTGCCAGCAGCTTAGATTCGACAACACTCACCGGGGAGCTGTTTTTT	CASSLDSTTLTGELFF
TRBV6-6	TRBJ2-3	TRBD2	many	TGTGCCAGCAGTTCATCAGTCCTAGCGGGGACAGATACGCAGTATTTT	CASSSSVLAGTDTQYF
TRBV5-1	TRBJ2-5	.	many	TGCGCCAGCAGCTTGGTGGCCGGGGCGAAAGAGACCCAGTACTTC	CASSLVAGAKETQYF
TRBV28	TRBJ1-2	.	many	TGTGCCAGCAGTTTTTGGGTTCTGGGTACGGGAGGCTACACCTTC	CASSFWVLGTGGYTF
TRBV11-2	TRBJ1-2	.	.	TGTGCCAGCAGCAACTTACAGGGAGACTATGGCTACACCTTC	CASSNLQGDYGYTF